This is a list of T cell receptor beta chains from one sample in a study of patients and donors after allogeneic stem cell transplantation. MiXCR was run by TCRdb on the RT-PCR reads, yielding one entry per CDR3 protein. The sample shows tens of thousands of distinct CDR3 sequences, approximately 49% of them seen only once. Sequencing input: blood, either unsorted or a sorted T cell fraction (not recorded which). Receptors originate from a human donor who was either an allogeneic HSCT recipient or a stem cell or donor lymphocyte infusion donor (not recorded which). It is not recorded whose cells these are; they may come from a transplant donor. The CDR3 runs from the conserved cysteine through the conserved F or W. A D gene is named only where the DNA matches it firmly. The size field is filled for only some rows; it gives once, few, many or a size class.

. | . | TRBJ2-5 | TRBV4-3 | CASSNKIGAVETQYF | TGCGCCAGCAGCAACAAAATCGGGGCAGTGGAGACCCAGTACTTC
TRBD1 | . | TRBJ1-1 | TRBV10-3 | CAIRGTGGNTEAFF | TGTGCCATCAGGGGGACAGGCGGGAACACTGAAGCTTTCTTT
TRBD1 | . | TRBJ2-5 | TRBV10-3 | CAISESGTVQETQYF | TGTGCCATCAGTGAGTCGGGGACAGTCCAAGAGACCCAGTACTTC
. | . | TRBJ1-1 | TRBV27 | CASSLRGQNTEAFF | TGTGCCAGCAGTCTAAGGGGACAGAACACTGAAGCTTTCTTT
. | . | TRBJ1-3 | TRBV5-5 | CASSLSAGSGNTIYF | TGTGCCAGCAGTCTTTCGGCCGGCTCTGGAAACACCATATATTTT
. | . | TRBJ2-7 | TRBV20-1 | CSARWDLRSYEQYF | TGCAGTGCTAGGTGGGACCTCCGCAGCTACGAGCAGTACTTC
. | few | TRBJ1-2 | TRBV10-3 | CAISTQGLHGYTF | TGTGCCATCAGCACCCAGGGTCTCCATGGCTACACCTTC
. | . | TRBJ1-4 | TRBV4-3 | CASSDHPGRRTTTNEKLFF | TGCGCCAGCAGCGATCATCCCGGCAGGCGGACCACAACTAATGAAAAACTGTTTTTT
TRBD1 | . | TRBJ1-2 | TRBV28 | CASETGTALNYGYTF | TGTGCCAGCGAAACCGGGACAGCCCTTAACTATGGCTACACCTTC
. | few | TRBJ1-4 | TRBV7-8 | CASSLEGRLNEKLFF | TGTGCCAGCAGCTTAGAGGGTCGGCTTAATGAAAAACTGTTTTTT
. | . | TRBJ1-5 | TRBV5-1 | CASSLGSIDRNQPQHF | TGCGCCAGCAGCTTGGGATCGATAGACCGCAATCAGCCCCAGCATTTT
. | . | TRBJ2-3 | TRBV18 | CASSPTGFTDTQYF | TGTGCCAGCTCACCAACAGGGTTCACAGATACGCAGTATTTT
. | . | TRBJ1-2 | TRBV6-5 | CASTRGSTLVDGYTF | TGTGCCAGTACAAGGGGCAGTACGCTAGTGGATGGCTACACCTTC
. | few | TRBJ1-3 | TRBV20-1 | CSARDASSGNTIYF | TGCAGTGCTCGAGACGCCAGCTCTGGAAACACCATATATTTT
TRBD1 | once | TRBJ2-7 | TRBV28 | CASSPPTGGYNEQYF | TGTGCCAGCAGCCCCCCCACAGGGGGCTACAACGAGCAGTACTTC
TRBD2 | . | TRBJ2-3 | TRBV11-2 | CASSLDPLAGGFTQYF | TGTGCCAGCAGCTTAGATCCCCTAGCGGGAGGGTTTACGCAGTATTTT
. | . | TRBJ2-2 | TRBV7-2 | CASSPIGTFTGELFF | TGTGCCAGCAGCCCTATCGGGACCTTCACCGGGGAGCTGTTTTTT
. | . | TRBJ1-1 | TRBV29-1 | CSVATRQALEAFF | TGCAGCGTTGCAACCCGACAGGCTCTTGAAGCTTTCTTT
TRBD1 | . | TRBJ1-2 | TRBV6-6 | CASAYGTATFGYTF | TGTGCCAGCGCATACGGGACAGCCACTTTTGGCTACACCTTC
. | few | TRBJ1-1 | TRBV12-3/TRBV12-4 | CASSFESGSYEAFF | TGTGCCAGCAGTTTTGAGTCCGGGTCCTATGAAGCTTTCTTT
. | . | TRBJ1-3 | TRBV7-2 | CASSLDRESGNTIYF | TGTGCCAGCAGCTTAGACAGGGAGTCTGGAAACACCATATATTTT
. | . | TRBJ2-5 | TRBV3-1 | CASSPAGKETQYF | TGTGCCAGCAGCCCGGCGGGGAAAGAGACCCAGTACTTC
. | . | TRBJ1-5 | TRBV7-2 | CASSLIPNLIGYSNQPQHF | TGTGCCAGCAGCTTAATACCTAATCTAATAGGTTATAGCAATCAGCCCCAGCATTTT
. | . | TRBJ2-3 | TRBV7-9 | CASMRDGTDTQYF | TGTGCCAGCATGAGGGACGGCACAGATACGCAGTATTTT
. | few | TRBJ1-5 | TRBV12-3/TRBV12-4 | CASSSQGNQPQHF | TGTGCCAGCAGTTCTCAGGGTAATCAGCCCCAGCATTTT
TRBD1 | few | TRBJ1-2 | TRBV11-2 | CASSLAGQGFNYGYTF | TGTGCCAGCAGCTTAGCGGGACAGGGATTTAACTATGGCTACACCTTC
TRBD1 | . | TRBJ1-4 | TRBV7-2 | CASSLDRASEKLFF | TGTGCCAGCAGCCTAGACAGGGCGAGCGAAAAACTGTTTTTT
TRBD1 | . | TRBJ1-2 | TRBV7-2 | CASSFPGTGGLVNTGYTF | TGTGCCAGCAGCTTTCCCGGGACAGGGGGCCTGGTAAATACTGGCTACACCTTC
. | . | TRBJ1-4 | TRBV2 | CASSPRGLPTNEKLFF | TGTGCCAGCAGTCCGAGGGGTCTCCCAACTAATGAAAAACTGTTTTTT
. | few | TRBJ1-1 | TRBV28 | CASNPQWASKEAFF | TGTGCCAGCAATCCCCAGTGGGCCAGTAAAGAAGCTTTCTTT
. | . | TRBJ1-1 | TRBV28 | CASSPYRVEGNTEAFF | TGTGCCAGCAGTCCCTACAGGGTTGAAGGGAACACTGAAGCTTTCTTT
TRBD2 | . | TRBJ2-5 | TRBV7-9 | CASRTGTSGKGETQYF | TGTGCCAGCAGAACAGGAACTAGCGGGAAGGGAGAGACCCAGTACTTC
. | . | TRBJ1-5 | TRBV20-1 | CSAKGDKYQPQHF | TGCAGTGCCAAGGGGGACAAATATCAGCCCCAGCATTTT
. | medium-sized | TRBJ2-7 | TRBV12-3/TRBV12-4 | CASSTSGRGVNEQYF | .
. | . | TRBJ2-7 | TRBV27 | CASSPRRSYEQYF | TGTGCCAGCAGTCCCAGACGCTCCTACGAGCAGTACTTC
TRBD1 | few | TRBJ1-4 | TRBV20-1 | CSAFTGQGAEKLFF | TGCAGTGCCTTCACCGGACAGGGGGCTGAAAAACTGTTTTTT
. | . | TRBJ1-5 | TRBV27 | CASSLKRNQPQHF | TGTGCCAGCAGCTTGAAGCGCAATCAGCCCCAGCATTTT
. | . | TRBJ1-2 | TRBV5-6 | CASSWGRQLDGYTF | TGTGCCAGCAGCTGGGGGAGGCAGCTCGATGGCTACACCTTC
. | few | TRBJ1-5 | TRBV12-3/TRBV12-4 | CASSPPGTVPPQHF | TGTGCCAGCAGCCCCCCCGGGACCGTCCCACCCCAGCATTTT
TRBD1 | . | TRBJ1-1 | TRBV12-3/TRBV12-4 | CASSTQGQGYTEAFF | TGTGCCAGCAGTACCCAGGGACAGGGATACACTGAAGCTTTCTTT
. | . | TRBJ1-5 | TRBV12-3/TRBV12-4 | CASSLILAGSNQPQQF | TGTGCCAGCAGTTTGATCTTGGCAGGGAGCAATCAGCCCCAGCAATTT
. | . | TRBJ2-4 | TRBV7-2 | CASSFGQKNIQYF | TGTGCCAGCAGCTTCGGACAGAAAAACATTCAGTACTTC
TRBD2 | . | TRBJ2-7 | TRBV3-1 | CASSQGPSGSGSYEQYF | TGTGCCAGCAGCCAAGGGCCCAGCGGTAGCGGGAGTTACGAGCAGTACTTC
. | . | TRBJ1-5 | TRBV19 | CASSQQGNVQPQHF | TGTGCCAGTAGTCAACAGGGAAATGTTCAGCCCCAGCATTTT
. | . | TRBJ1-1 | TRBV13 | CASSLLRAVNTEAFF | TGTGCCAGCAGCCTCCTCCGGGCAGTTAACACTGAAGCTTTCTTT
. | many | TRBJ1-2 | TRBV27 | CASSLSGFITSGYTF | TGTGCCAGCAGTTTATCGGGGTTTATAACCTCTGGCTACACCTTC
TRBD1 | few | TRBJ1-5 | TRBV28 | CASSGQGALGNQPQHF | TGTGCCAGCAGCGGACAGGGAGCGCTTGGCAATCAGCCCCAGCATTTT